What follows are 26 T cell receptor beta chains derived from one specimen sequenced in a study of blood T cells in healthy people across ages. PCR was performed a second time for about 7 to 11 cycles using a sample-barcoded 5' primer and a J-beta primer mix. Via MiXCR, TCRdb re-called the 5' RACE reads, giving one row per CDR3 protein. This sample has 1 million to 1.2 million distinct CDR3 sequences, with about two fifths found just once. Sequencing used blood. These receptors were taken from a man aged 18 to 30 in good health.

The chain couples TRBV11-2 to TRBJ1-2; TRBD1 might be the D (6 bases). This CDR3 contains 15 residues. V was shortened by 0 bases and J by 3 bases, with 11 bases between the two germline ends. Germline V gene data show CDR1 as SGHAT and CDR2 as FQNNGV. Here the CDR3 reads CASSLDPRGDYGYTF. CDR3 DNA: TGTGCCAGCAGCTTAGACCCCAGGGGAGACTATGGCTACACCTTC. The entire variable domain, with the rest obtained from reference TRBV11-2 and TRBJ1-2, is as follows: EAGVAQSPRYKIIEKRQSVAFWCNPISGHATLYWYQQILGQGPKLLIQFQNNGVVDDSQLPKDRFSAERLKGVDSTLKIQPAKLEDSAVYLCASSLDPRGDYGYTFGSGTRLTVV.

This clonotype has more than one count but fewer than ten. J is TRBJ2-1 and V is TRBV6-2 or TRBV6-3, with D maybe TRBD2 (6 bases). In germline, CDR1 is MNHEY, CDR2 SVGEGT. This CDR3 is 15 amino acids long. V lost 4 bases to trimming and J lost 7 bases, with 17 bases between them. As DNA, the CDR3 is TGTGCCAGCAGTTCCGGGACTCCGTCTTGGAATGAGCAGTTCTTC. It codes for CASSSGTPSWNEQFF.

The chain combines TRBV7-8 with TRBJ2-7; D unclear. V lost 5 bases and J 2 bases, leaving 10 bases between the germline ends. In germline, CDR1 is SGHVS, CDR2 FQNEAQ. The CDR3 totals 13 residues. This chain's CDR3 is CASSRGYTYEQYF. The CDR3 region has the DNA TGTGCCAGCAGCCGTGGGTACACCTACGAGCAGTACTTC.

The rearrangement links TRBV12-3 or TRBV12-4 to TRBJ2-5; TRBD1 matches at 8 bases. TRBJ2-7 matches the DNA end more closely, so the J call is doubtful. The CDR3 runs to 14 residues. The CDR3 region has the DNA TGTGCCAGCAATCGGGCAGGGGGCATCTACGAGCAGTACTTC. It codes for CASNRAGGIYEQYF.

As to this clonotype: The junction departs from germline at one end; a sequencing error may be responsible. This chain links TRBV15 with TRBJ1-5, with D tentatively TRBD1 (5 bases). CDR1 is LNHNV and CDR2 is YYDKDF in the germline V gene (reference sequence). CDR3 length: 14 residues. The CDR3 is CTTSSQGGNQPQHF. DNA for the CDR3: TGTACCACCAGCAGTCAGGGAGGCAATCAGCCCCAGCATTTT.

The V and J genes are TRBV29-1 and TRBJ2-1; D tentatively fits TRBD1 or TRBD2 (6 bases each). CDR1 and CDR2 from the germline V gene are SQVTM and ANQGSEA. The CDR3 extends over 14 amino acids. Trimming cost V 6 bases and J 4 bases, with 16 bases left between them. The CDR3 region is CSVAPGGPYNEQFF. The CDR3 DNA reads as TGCAGCGTCGCCCCCGGGGGCCCTTACAATGAGCAGTTCTTC.

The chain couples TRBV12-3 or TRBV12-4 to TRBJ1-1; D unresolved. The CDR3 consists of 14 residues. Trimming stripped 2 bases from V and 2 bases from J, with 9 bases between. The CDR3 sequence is CASSLFAANTEAFF. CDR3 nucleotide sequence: TGTGCCAGCAGTTTATTCGCGGCAAACACTGAAGCTTTCTTT.

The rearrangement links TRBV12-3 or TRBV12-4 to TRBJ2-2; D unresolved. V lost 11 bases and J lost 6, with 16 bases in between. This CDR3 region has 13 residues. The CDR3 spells CAGRLVGSGELFF. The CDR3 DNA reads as TGTGCCGGCCGGCTAGTTGGATCCGGGGAGCTGTTTTTT.

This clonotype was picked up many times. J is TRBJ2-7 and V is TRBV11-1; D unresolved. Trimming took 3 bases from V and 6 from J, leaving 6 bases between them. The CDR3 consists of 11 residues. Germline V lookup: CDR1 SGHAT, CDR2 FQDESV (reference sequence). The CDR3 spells CASSFEAEQYF. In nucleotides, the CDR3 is TGTGCCAGCAGCTTTGAGGCCGAGCAGTACTTC.

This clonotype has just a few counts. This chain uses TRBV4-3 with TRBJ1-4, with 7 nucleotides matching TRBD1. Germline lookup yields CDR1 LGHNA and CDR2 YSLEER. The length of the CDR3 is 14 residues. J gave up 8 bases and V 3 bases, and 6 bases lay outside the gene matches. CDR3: CASSHDRAKEKLFF. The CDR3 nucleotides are TGCGCCAGCAGCCACGACAGGGCGAAGGAAAAACTGTTTTTT.

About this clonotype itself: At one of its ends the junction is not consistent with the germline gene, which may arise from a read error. This CDR3 is CASRVGDYGYTF. In DNA form, the CDR3 reads TGCGCCAGCAGGGTAGGGGACTATGGCTACACCTTC. The chain joins TRBV25-1 to TRBJ1-2; perhaps TRBD1 as D (5 bases). From germline, CDR1 is MGHDK and CDR2 SYGVNS. CDR3 length: 12 amino acids.

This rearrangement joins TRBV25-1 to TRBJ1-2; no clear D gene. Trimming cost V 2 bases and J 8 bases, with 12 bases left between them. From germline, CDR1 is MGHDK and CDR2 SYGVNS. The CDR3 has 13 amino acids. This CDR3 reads CASSEGGVRGYTF. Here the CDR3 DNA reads TGTGCCAGCAGTGAAGGCGGGGTCAGGGGCTACACCTTC.

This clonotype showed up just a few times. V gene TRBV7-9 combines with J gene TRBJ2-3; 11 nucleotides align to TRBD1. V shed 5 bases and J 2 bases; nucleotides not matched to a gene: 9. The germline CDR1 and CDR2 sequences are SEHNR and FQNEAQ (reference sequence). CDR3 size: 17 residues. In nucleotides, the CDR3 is TGTGCCAGCAGCCCTAGACCGGGACAGGGGGACACAGATACGCAGTATTTT. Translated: CASSPRPGQGDTDTQYF.

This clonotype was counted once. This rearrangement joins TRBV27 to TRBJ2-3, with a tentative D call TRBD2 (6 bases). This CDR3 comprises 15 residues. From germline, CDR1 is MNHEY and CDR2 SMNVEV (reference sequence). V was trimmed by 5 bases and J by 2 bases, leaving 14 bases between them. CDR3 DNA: TGTGCCAGCAGTCCGCGGGGCAGACCCACAGATACGCAGTATTTT. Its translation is CASSPRGRPTDTQYF.

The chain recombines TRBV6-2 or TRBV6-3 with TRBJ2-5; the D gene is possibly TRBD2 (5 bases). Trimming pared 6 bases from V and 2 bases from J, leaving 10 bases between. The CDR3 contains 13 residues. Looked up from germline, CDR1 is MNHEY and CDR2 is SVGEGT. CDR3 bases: TGTGCCAGCAGGAAGGACTCACAAGAGACCCAGTACTTC. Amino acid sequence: CASRKDSQETQYF.

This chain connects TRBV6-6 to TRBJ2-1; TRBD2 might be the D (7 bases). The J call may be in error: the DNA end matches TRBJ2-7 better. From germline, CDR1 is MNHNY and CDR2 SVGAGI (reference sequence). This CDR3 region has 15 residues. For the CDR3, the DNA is TGTGCCAGCAGTTACGATCGGGGGGCATACAATGAGCAGTACTTC. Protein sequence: CASSYDRGAYNEQYF.

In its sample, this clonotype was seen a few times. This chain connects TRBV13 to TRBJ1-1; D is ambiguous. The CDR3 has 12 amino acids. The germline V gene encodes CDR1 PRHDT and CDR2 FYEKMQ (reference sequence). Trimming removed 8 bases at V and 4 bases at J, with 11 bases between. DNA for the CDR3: TGTGCCAGCGCGTCAACAGCCACTGAAGCTTTCTTT. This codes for CASASTATEAFF. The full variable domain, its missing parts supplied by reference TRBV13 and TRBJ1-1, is AAGVIQSPRHLIKEKRETATLKCYPIPRHDTVYWYQQGPGQDPQFLISFYEKMQSDKGSIPDRFSAQQFSDYHSELNMSSLELGDSALYFCASASTATEAFFGQGTRLTVV.

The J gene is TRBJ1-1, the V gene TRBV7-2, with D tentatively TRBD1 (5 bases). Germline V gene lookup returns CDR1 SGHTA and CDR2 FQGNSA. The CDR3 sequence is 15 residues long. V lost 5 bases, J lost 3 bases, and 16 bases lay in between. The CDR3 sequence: CASSVRGQGYTEAFF. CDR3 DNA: TGTGCCAGCAGCGTCCGAGGGCAGGGATACACTGAAGCTTTCTTT. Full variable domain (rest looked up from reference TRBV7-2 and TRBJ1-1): GAGVSQSPSNKVTEKGKDVELRCDPISGHTALYWYRQSLGQGLEFLIYFQGNSAPDKSGLPSDRFSAERTGGSVSTLTIQRTQQEDSAVYLCASSVRGQGYTEAFFGQGTRLTVV.

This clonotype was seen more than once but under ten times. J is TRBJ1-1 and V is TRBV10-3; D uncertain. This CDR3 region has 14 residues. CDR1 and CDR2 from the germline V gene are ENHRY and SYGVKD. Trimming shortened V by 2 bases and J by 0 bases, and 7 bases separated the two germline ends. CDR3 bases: TGTGCCATCAGTGAGAGGGCTTTGAACACTGAAGCTTTCTTT. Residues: CAISERALNTEAFF.

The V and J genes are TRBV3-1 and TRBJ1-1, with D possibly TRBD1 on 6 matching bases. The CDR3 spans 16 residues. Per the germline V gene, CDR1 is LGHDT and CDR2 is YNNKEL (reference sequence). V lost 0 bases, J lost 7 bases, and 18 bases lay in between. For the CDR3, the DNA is TGTGCCAGCAGCCAAGACCGCGGATGGGGGCGTGATGAAGCTTTCTTT. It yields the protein CASSQDRGWGRDEAFF.

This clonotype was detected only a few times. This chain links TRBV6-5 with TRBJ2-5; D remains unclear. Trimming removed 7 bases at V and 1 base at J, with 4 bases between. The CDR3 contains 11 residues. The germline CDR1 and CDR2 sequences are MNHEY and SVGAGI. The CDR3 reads CASKRQETQYF. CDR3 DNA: TGTGCCAGCAAGCGCCAAGAGACCCAGTACTTC.

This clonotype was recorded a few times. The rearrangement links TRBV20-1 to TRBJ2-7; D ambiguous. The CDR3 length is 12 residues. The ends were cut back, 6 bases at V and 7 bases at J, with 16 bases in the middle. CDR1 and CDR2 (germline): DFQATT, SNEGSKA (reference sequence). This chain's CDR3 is CSARTLLDEQYF. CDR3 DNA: TGCAGTGCCCGTACTTTGTTGGATGAGCAGTACTTC.

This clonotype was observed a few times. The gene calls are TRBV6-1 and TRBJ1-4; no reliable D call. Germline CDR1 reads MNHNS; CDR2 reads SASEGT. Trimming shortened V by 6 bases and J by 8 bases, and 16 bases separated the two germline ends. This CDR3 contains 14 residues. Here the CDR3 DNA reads TGTGCCAGCAGGGATGACACCTGGGAGGAAAAACTGTTTTTT. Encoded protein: CASRDDTWEEKLFF.

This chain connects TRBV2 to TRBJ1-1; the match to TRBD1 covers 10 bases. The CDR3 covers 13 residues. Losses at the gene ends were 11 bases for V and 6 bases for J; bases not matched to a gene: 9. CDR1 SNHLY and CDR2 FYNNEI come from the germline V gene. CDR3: CAGGGTGVAEAFF. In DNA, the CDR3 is TGTGCCGGGGGCGGGACAGGGGTCGCTGAAGCTTTCTTT.

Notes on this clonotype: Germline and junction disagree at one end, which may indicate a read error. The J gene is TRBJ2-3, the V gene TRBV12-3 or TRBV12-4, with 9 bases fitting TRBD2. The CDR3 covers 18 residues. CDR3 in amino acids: CAGSSPLGLAGIPDAQYF. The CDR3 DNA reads TGTGCCGGCAGTTCCCCCCTCGGCCTAGCGGGGATTCCAGATGCGCAGTATTTT.

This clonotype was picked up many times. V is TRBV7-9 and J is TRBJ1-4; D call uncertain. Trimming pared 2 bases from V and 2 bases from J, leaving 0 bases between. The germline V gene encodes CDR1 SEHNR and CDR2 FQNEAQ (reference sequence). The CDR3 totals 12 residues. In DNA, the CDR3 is TGTGCCAGCAGCTTAACTAATGAAAAACTGTTTTTT. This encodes CASSLTNEKLFF.